Presented here are 30 T cell receptor beta chains from one specimen sequenced in a study of blood T cell repertoires in COVID-19. Some clones are missing from TCRdb's copy, which holds only in-frame ones; the method was immunoSEQ multiplex PCR. This table has about 54,000 clones, more than 75% appearing once. Sequencing was performed on peripheral blood. Receptor source: a middle-aged man with active COVID-19.

This chain connects TRBV5-5 to TRBJ2-2; 7 bases fit TRBD2. The germline V gene has CDR1 SGHKS and CDR2 YYEKEE (reference sequence). J lost 5 bases, V lost 0 bases, and 10 bases had no gene match. The CDR3 runs 17 residues. The CDR3 is CASSLGLAGPSTGELFF. In DNA, the CDR3 is TGTGCCAGCAGCTTGGGGTTAGCGGGTCCATCAACCGGGGAGCTGTTTTTT.

The chain carries TRBV7-3 and TRBJ2-3; 9 nucleotides agree with TRBD2. Germline V CDR1 and CDR2: SGHTA, FQGTGA. CDR3 size: 14 residues. The V segment lost 3 bases and the J segment 4 bases; nucleotides outside the gene matches: 2. CDR3 amino acids: CASSLGLAPDTQYF. The CDR3, as DNA: TGTGCCAGCAGCTTGGGACTAGCCCCAGATACGCAGTATTTT. Full variable domain (remainder filled in from reference TRBV7-3 and TRBJ2-3): GAGVSQTPSNKVTEKGKYVELRCDPISGHTALYWYRQSLGQGPEFLIYFQGTGAADDSGLPNDRFFAVRPEGSVSTLKIQRTERGDSAVYLCASSLGLAPDTQYFGPGTRLTVL.

The genes are TRBV27 and TRBJ2-1; 10 bases are shared with TRBD2. CDR3 length: 14 amino acids. Germline CDR1 is MNHEY and CDR2 is SMNVEV (reference sequence). With 4 bases clipped from V and 12 bases from J, the junction kept 9 bases outside the gene matches. DNA for the CDR3: TGTGCCAGCAGTTCACCTAGCGGGAGTGAGGCGCAGTTCTTC. Its translation is CASSSPSGSEAQFF.

V and J are TRBV5-1 and TRBJ2-7, with 9 bases aligning to TRBD2. CDR3 length equals 15 residues. Germline CDR1 and CDR2: SGHRS and YFSETQ. Trimming removed 0 bases from V and 2 bases from J; junction bases left unmatched: 3. The CDR3 nucleotides are TGCGCCAGCAGCTTGGGAGTAGCGGGGGCCTACGAGCAGTACTTC. It yields the protein CASSLGVAGAYEQYF.

The chain is built from TRBV9 and TRBJ2-5; 8 nucleotides align to TRBD2. The CDR3 is made up of 17 amino acids. The V gene's germline CDR1 is SGDLS and CDR2 YYNGEE. With 0 bases clipped from V and 2 bases from J, the junction kept 9 bases outside the gene matches. CDR3 sequence (DNA): TGTGCCAGCAGCGTAGCCGAATATACTAGCGGACAAGAGACCCAGTACTTC. This translates into CASSVAEYTSGQETQYF.

J is TRBJ2-1 and V is TRBV6-5, with D possibly matching TRBD1 (5 bases). The V gene's germline CDR1 is MNHEY and CDR2 SVGAGI. The V end was cut by 6 bases, the J end by 0 bases, with 12 bases between. The CDR3 runs 15 residues. Here the CDR3 reads CASRETESSYNEQFF. The CDR3, as DNA: TGTGCCAGCAGGGAGACAGAGAGCTCCTACAATGAGCAGTTCTTC.

Here the CDR3 DNA reads TGTGCCAGCAGAGGGGGGGCAGATAGCACAGATACGCAGTATTTT. It encodes CASRGGADSTDTQYF. The rearrangement joins TRBV3-1 (or the pseudogene TRBV3-2) to TRBJ2-3; tentatively, D is TRBD2 (7 bases). The CDR3 has 15 amino acids. From germline, CDR1 is LGHDT and CDR2 YNNKEL (reference sequence). V gave up 6 bases and J gave up 0 bases, with 13 bases separating them.

The chain couples TRBV27 to TRBJ2-7; 13 nucleotides align to TRBD2. The CDR3 has 15 residues. Germline CDR1 and CDR2: MNHEY and SMNVEV (reference sequence). V trimming: 6 bases; J trimming: 4 bases; junction bases outside the gene matches: 6. The CDR3 protein is CASSRLAGGGYEQYF. The CDR3 nucleotides are TGTGCCAGCAGCCGACTAGCGGGAGGAGGGTACGAGCAGTACTTC.

This chain links TRBV28 with TRBJ2-7, with 14 bases lining up with TRBD2. Trimming took 4 bases from V and 8 from J; bases not matched to a gene: 7. This CDR3 comprises 15 residues. Germline CDR1 reads MDHEN; CDR2 reads SYDVKM. The CDR3 DNA sequence: TGTGCCAGCAGTTCCGGGACTAGCGGGAGTGTGAAGCAGTACTTC. This translates into CASSSGTSGSVKQYF.

This chain connects TRBV3-1 (or the pseudogene TRBV3-2) to TRBJ1-1; TRBD1 matches 7 bases. Trimming at V came to 6 bases and at J to 3 bases, leaving 10 bases not matched to a gene. This CDR3 region has 15 residues. CDR1 and CDR2 from the germline V gene are LGHDT and YNNKEL (reference sequence). The CDR3 region is CASRTGVGGDTEAFF. CDR3 nucleotides: TGTGCCAGCAGAACAGGGGTGGGGGGAGACACTGAAGCTTTCTTT.

The chain combines TRBV7-3 with TRBJ2-1; 7 bases agree with TRBD2. Germline-derived CDR1 and CDR2 are SGHTA and FQGTGA. With 2 bases clipped from V and 2 bases from J, the junction kept 6 bases outside the gene matches. The CDR3 is 16 residues long. CDR3 coding DNA: TGTGCCAGCAGCTTATCGGGAGCGGGGACCTACAATGAGCAGTTCTTC. Protein product: CASSLSGAGTYNEQFF.

The chain uses TRBV30 and TRBJ2-3; D gene uncertain. V lost 0 bases and J 0 bases, leaving 4 bases between the germline ends. Germline V gene sequence: CDR1 GTSNPN, CDR2 SVGIG (reference sequence). The CDR3 runs to 13 residues. The CDR3 protein is CAWSVLSTDTQYF. DNA of the CDR3: TGTGCCTGGAGTGTATTAAGCACAGATACGCAGTATTTT.

This clone was seen just once. V is TRBV30 and J is TRBJ1-5, with unresolved D. V lost 4 bases and J lost 3, with 10 bases in between. Looked up from germline, CDR1 is GTSNPN and CDR2 is SVGIG (reference sequence). CDR3 length: 13 residues. CDR3 coding DNA: TGTGCCTGGACCCAAGCCCCCAATCAGCCCCAGCATTTT. Residues: CAWTQAPNQPQHF.

This chain uses TRBV6-6 with TRBJ1-1; 9 bases map to TRBD1. The CDR3 consists of 15 residues. The V segment lost 0 bases and the J segment 7 bases; nucleotides outside the gene matches: 6. Germline V gives CDR1 MNHNY, CDR2 SVGAGI (reference sequence). In DNA, the CDR3 is TGTGCCAGCAGTTACTCGTCCGAGGGACAGGGTGAAGCTTTCTTT. It encodes CASSYSSEGQGEAFF.

The V gene is TRBV28, the J gene TRBJ1-5; D is unresolved. V gave up 2 bases and J gave up 2 bases, with 16 bases separating them. This CDR3 has 17 amino acids. The germline gives CDR1 MDHEN, CDR2 SYDVKM. The CDR3 loop reads CASSLGTRRRGNQPQHF. For the CDR3, the DNA is TGTGCCAGCAGTTTAGGTACTCGACGGCGGGGCAATCAGCCCCAGCATTTT.

The chain employs TRBV29-1 and TRBJ2-3; 7 positions match TRBD2. The V segment lost 7 bases and the J segment 3 bases; nucleotides outside the gene matches: 7. The CDR3 loop spans 13 amino acids. Germline V gene sequence: CDR1 SQVTM, CDR2 ANQGSEA. The CDR3 DNA reads as TGCAGCGCCATGGGGGGGGAGACAGATACGCAGTATTTT. It translates to CSAMGGETDTQYF.

The chain links TRBV27 to TRBJ2-7, with 8 bases fitting TRBD2. The CDR3 runs 18 residues. Germline lookup yields CDR1 MNHEY and CDR2 SMNVEV (reference sequence). V was pared by 3 bases and J by 0 bases, with 13 bases of the junction left unmatched. Written as DNA, the CDR3 is TGTGCCAGCAGTTTTGGGCTAGCGGGCCGACTGTCCTCCTACGAGCAGTACTTC. This encodes CASSFGLAGRLSSYEQYF.

The chain joins TRBV28 to TRBJ2-7; D unresolved. The CDR3 totals 14 residues. CDR1 is MDHEN, CDR2 SYDVKM, per germline. Trimming cost V 3 bases and J 6 bases, with 15 bases left between them. The CDR3 DNA is TGTGCCAGCAGTTTTGTCCCCCGGAGTTTCGAGCAGTACTTC. Translating it yields CASSFVPRSFEQYF.

V is TRBV27 and J is TRBJ1-1, with D possibly matching TRBD1 (6 bases). The V and J ends lost 8 bases and 1 base respectively, with 17 bases between them. CDR1 MNHEY and CDR2 SMNVEV come from the germline V gene (reference sequence). This CDR3 has 15 amino acids. The CDR3 loop reads CASLTAQGRNTEAFF. As DNA, the CDR3 is TGTGCCAGCTTAACCGCACAGGGAAGGAACACTGAAGCTTTCTTT.

V gene TRBV10-3 combines with J gene TRBJ1-5, with 11 bases fitting TRBD1. V dropped 6 bases and J dropped 6; count of bases not matched to a gene: 4. The CDR3 is 14 amino acids. Germline lookup yields CDR1 ENHRY and CDR2 SYGVKD. The CDR3 DNA reads as TGTGCCATCAGCCGGGACAGGGGGTCTCAGCCCCAGCATTTT. It specifies CAISRDRGSQPQHF.

The CDR3 DNA sequence: TGTGCCAGCTCACCAAGGGGAAGCTCCTACGAGCAGTACTTC. It is translated as CASSPRGSSYEQYF. The chain recombines TRBV18 with TRBJ2-7, with D perhaps matching TRBD1 (5 bases). CDR1 is KGHSH and CDR2 is LQKENI in the germline V gene. The CDR3 spans 14 residues. Trimming took 2 bases from V and 0 from J, leaving 8 bases between them.

CDR3 protein: CASSSTGQETQYF. The DNA of the CDR3 is TGTGCCAGCAGTTCGACGGGCCAAGAGACCCAGTACTTC. The chain has TRBV12-3 or TRBV12-4 and TRBJ2-5; no reliable D call. This CDR3 region has 13 residues. V dropped 4 bases and J dropped 1 base, with 7 bases sitting between them.

This clone was seen only once. The rearrangement joins TRBV13 to TRBJ1-4, with D possibly matching TRBD1 (6 bases). CDR1 PRHDT and CDR2 FYEKMQ come from the germline V gene (reference sequence). V lost 5 bases, J lost 7 bases, and 14 bases lay in between. The CDR3 consists of 14 residues. CDR3 sequence reads: CASSTTTGAEKLFF. The CDR3 DNA is TGTGCCAGCAGCACCACGACAGGTGCTGAAAAACTGTTTTTT.

This chain connects TRBV29-1 to TRBJ2-1, with D possibly TRBD2 on 5 matching bases. Between the trimmed V and J ends, which lost 5 bases and 8 bases, there was a span of 13 bases. Germline CDR1 is SQVTM and CDR2 is ANQGSEA. The CDR3 runs 12 residues. The CDR3 spells CSVIRGLDEQFF. The CDR3 DNA is TGCAGCGTTATCCGGGGTTTAGATGAGCAGTTCTTC.

The chain joins TRBV30 to TRBJ1-2, with TRBD1 as a possible D gene (5 bases). This CDR3 is 13 amino acids long. Trimming cost V 2 bases and J 5 bases, with 12 bases left between them. CDR1 is GTSNPN, CDR2 SVGIG, per germline (reference sequence). The CDR3 here is CAWSPGDGYGYTF. The DNA for the CDR3 is TGTGCCTGGAGTCCGGGGGATGGGTATGGCTACACCTTC.

This clone came up once. V gene TRBV5-6 combines with J gene TRBJ2-7; 12 nucleotides match TRBD1. Germline loops: CDR1 SGHDT, CDR2 YYEEEE. V shed 5 bases and J 2 bases; nucleotides not matched to a gene: 11. The CDR3 totals 17 residues. In DNA, the CDR3 is TGTGCCAGCAGACCCGGGACAGGGGGCGGTAGCACCTACGAGCAGTACTTC. Its translation: CASRPGTGGGSTYEQYF.

The gene calls are TRBV4-1 and TRBJ2-7; 14 nucleotides agree with TRBD2. Germline loops: CDR1 MGHRA, CDR2 YSYEKL. The CDR3 spans 18 residues. The V gene end was trimmed by 0 bases and the J gene end by 4 bases; junction bases not matched to a gene: 8. In nucleotides, the CDR3 is TGCGCCAGCAGCCAAGATATGGGACTAGCGGGAGTCGGGTACGAGCAGTACTTC. This gives the protein CASSQDMGLAGVGYEQYF.

The chain combines TRBV27 with TRBJ2-1, with TRBD2 matching 7 bases. This CDR3 comprises 16 residues. The V and J ends lost 2 bases and 1 base, in that order; junction bases with no gene match: 5. Germline CDR1 MNHEY, CDR2 SMNVEV (reference sequence). The CDR3 region is CASSLVGLGSYNEQFF. The CDR3, as DNA: TGTGCCAGCAGTTTAGTCGGACTAGGGTCCTACAATGAGCAGTTCTTC.

The rearrangement uses TRBV9 and TRBJ2-1, with 8 positions matching TRBD2. CDR3 size: 16 residues. J was trimmed by 6 bases and V by 0 bases; bases with no gene match: 8. Germline V gene sequence: CDR1 SGDLS, CDR2 YYNGEE. The CDR3 nucleotides are TGTGCCAGCAGCGTAGTCGGCGGGAGGACCCGCAATGAGCAGTTCTTC. Amino acids: CASSVVGGRTRNEQFF.

The V call is TRBV30, the J call TRBJ2-1, with 10 positions matching TRBD1. The trim removed 4 bases at V and 3 bases at J, leaving 3 bases unmatched. The CDR3 is made up of 14 amino acids. From germline, CDR1 is GTSNPN and CDR2 SVGIG (reference sequence). CDR3 coding DNA: TGTGCCTGGAACCGGGACAGGGGCTACAATGAGCAGTTCTTC. This encodes CAWNRDRGYNEQFF.